The 23 T cell receptor beta chains given below trace back to one sample, sequenced in a study of cytomegalovirus exposure and HLA in healthy donors. Sequencing used immunoSEQ multiplex PCR; TCRdb keeps in-frame clones, though not all of them. Of 100,000 to 150,000 clones listed, around nine tenths were seen once; the top ten hold 1.4%. The sample was PBMCs. These receptor sequences come from a man aged 25-45 years in good health and CMV-seronegative.

The CDR3 loop reads CASSYREGLAETGELFF. In DNA, the CDR3 is TGTGCCAGCAGCTATCGGGAGGGACTAGCGGAAACCGGGGAGCTGTTTTTT. The chain employs TRBV7-9 and TRBJ2-2, with TRBD2 matching 11 bases. The J segment lost 5 bases and the V segment lost 4 bases, leaving 9 bases of the junction unmatched. Germline V gene sequence: CDR1 SEHNR, CDR2 FQNEAQ (reference sequence). This CDR3 is 17 amino acids long.

V is TRBV5-6 and J is TRBJ2-5, with 7 bases aligning to TRBD1. The CDR3 length is 13 residues. The J segment lost 1 base and the V segment lost 7 bases, leaving 4 bases of the junction unmatched. The germline gives CDR1 SGHDT, CDR2 YYEEEE. The CDR3 coding sequence is TGTGCCAGCCAGGGGGTAGCCCAAGAGACCCAGTACTTC. This codes for CASQGVAQETQYF.

The chain couples TRBV4-3 to TRBJ1-5; D unclear. CDR1 and CDR2 (germline): LGHNA, YSLEER. V dropped 4 bases and J dropped 3 bases, with 16 bases sitting between them. This CDR3 comprises 16 residues. The CDR3 DNA reads TGCGCCAGCAGCCCCGATAAGAACTACTTCAATCAGCCCCAGCATTTT. Amino acids: CASSPDKNYFNQPQHF.

The chain carries TRBV7-2 and TRBJ1-2, with TRBD1 as a possible D gene (5 bases). This CDR3 has 14 residues. V was shortened by 5 bases and J by 5 bases, with 15 bases between the two germline ends. Germline assignment: CDR1 SGHTA and CDR2 FQGNSA. CDR3 protein: CASSTAGRTYGYTF. CDR3 sequence (DNA): TGTGCCAGCAGCACGGCGGGACGTACATATGGCTACACCTTC.

This clone appeared a few times. This rearrangement joins TRBV19 to TRBJ1-2; D is uncertain. This CDR3 has 14 amino acids. Trimming took 10 bases from V and 4 from J, leaving 19 bases between them. Per germline, CDR1 LNHDA and CDR2 SQIVND (reference sequence). Written as DNA, the CDR3 is TGTGCCACCCCAAGAGAGACGGAGCCCTATGGCTACACCTTC. Its protein product is CATPRETEPYGYTF. Full variable domain (outside the CDR3, taken from reference TRBV19 and TRBJ1-2): DGGITQSPKYLFRKEGQNVTLSCEQNLNHDAMYWYRQDPGQGLRLIYYSQIVNDFQKGDIAEGYSVSREKKESFPLTVTSAQKNPTAFYLCATPRETEPYGYTFGSGTRLTVV.

The V and J genes are TRBV9 and TRBJ1-5; D remains unclear. The CDR3 length is 14 residues. Germline assignment: CDR1 SGDLS and CDR2 YYNGEE. Trimming stripped 0 bases from V and 0 bases from J, with 4 bases between. As DNA, the CDR3 is TGTGCCAGCAGCGTAGCGGGTAGCAATCAGCCCCAGCATTTT. Translation gives CASSVAGSNQPQHF.

CDR3 sequence (DNA): TGTGCCAGCAGCTTAGCCCTAAACTACGAGCAGTACTTC. Its protein product is CASSLALNYEQYF. This chain links TRBV7-6 with TRBJ2-7; D unclear. The V gene lost 0 bases and the J gene lost 3 bases, with 6 bases spanning the gap. The CDR3 totals 13 residues. Germline loops: CDR1 SGHVS, CDR2 FNYEAQ.

This rearrangement joins TRBV7-9 to TRBJ1-5, with D possibly TRBD1 on 6 matching bases. The CDR3 covers 14 residues. Germline lookup yields CDR1 SEHNR and CDR2 FQNEAQ (reference sequence). V lost 1 base and J lost 3, with 7 bases in between. The DNA of the CDR3 is TGTGCCAGCAGCTTAGGGACAGTCAATCAGCCCCAGCATTTT. The encoded protein is CASSLGTVNQPQHF. The full variable domain, with the rest looked up from reference TRBV7-9 and TRBJ1-5, is DTGVSQNPRHKITKRGQNVTFRCDPISEHNRLYWYRQTLGQGPEFLTYFQNEAQLEKSRLLSDRFSAERPKGSFSTLEIQRTEQGDSAMYLCASSLGTVNQPQHFGDGTRLSIL.

As regards this clone: Other nucleotide sequences in the sample specify the same CDR3. The chain couples TRBV5-6 to TRBJ2-7, with 9 bases lining up with TRBD1. The J segment lost 5 bases and the V segment lost 4 bases, leaving 4 bases of the junction unmatched. Germline V gene sequence: CDR1 SGHDT, CDR2 YYEEEE. This CDR3 region has 13 residues. The CDR3 sequence is CASSLGQGNEQYF. The DNA of the CDR3 is TGTGCCAGCAGCCTCGGACAGGGGAACGAGCAGTACTTC.

V and J are TRBV6-4 and TRBJ1-2, with 9 positions matching TRBD1. V lost 5 bases, J lost 8 bases, and 12 bases stayed unmatched. The CDR3 covers 15 residues. Germline V CDR1 and CDR2: MRHNA, SNTAGT. The CDR3 DNA sequence: TGTGCCAGCAGTCCCAGGACAGGGGAGGGTGAGGGCTACACCTTC. This encodes CASSPRTGEGEGYTF.

DNA for the CDR3: TGCGCCAGCAGTGGAACCGGGACAGGGTCAGATACGCAGTATTTT. This encodes CASSGTGTGSDTQYF. The chain has TRBV10-1 and TRBJ2-3, with 9 bases identical to TRBD1. This CDR3 region has 15 residues. From germline, CDR1 is WNHNN and CDR2 SYGVQD (reference sequence). The V and J ends lost 4 bases and 4 bases, in that order; junction bases with no gene match: 6.

The rearrangement uses TRBV27 and TRBJ2-1, with D unclear. The V and J ends lost 2 bases and 5 bases respectively, with 10 bases between them. Germline-derived CDR1 and CDR2 are MNHEY and SMNVEV (reference sequence). The CDR3 has 14 residues. Here the CDR3 reads CASSLILPDNEQFF. The CDR3 bases are TGTGCCAGCAGTTTAATATTACCAGACAATGAGCAGTTCTTC.

The rearrangement joins TRBV7-3 to TRBJ2-7; 7 positions match TRBD2. CDR1 and CDR2 from the germline V gene are SGHTA and FQGTGA. The CDR3 runs to 14 residues. Germline trimming cut 2 bases from V and 1 base from J; bases unmatched to any gene: 2. Here the CDR3 reads CASSLGGGSYEQYF. The CDR3 DNA reads TGTGCCAGCAGCTTAGGGGGAGGGTCCTACGAGCAGTACTTC.

V usage is TRBV29-1 and J usage is TRBJ2-3, with D possibly being TRBD1 (6 bases). The length of the CDR3 is 14 residues. V lost 6 bases, J lost 2 bases, and 15 bases lay in between. Germline V gives CDR1 SQVTM, CDR2 ANQGSEA. The CDR3 spells CSVTGTPNTDTQYF. In DNA, the CDR3 is TGCAGCGTAACCGGGACACCAAACACAGATACGCAGTATTTT.

The J gene is TRBJ2-7, the V gene TRBV29-1; D might be TRBD2 (6 bases). V was trimmed by 2 bases and J by 2 bases, leaving 13 bases between them. The CDR3 runs to 14 residues. From germline, CDR1 is SQVTM and CDR2 ANQGSEA. The DNA for the CDR3 is TGCAGCGTTGAATATGCGGGACTCACCTACGAGCAGTACTTC. It is translated as CSVEYAGLTYEQYF.

The chain couples TRBV30 to TRBJ2-7, with TRBD2 matching 10 bases. The CDR3 totals 14 residues. Germline CDR1 reads GTSNPN; CDR2 reads SVGIG (reference sequence). Trimming took 0 bases from V and 10 from J; bases not matched to a gene: 9. The CDR3 spells CAWSVAGLADGQYF. The CDR3 nucleotides read TGTGCCTGGAGTGTTGCTGGACTAGCGGACGGACAGTACTTC.

The J gene is TRBJ2-1, the V gene TRBV7-3, with D possibly TRBD2 on 6 matching bases. The V end was cut by 5 bases, the J end by 8 bases, with 28 bases between. The CDR3 runs 18 residues. CDR1 and CDR2 (germline): SGHTA, FQGTGA. The CDR3 loop is CASSAQAAREPVVHEQFF. The CDR3, as DNA: TGTGCCAGCAGCGCCCAGGCGGCCCGGGAGCCGGTAGTCCATGAGCAGTTCTTC.

The chain carries TRBV9 and TRBJ2-3, with 10 bases identical to TRBD2. Trimming cost V 0 bases and J 5 bases; bases outside gene matches: 9. Per germline, CDR1 SGDLS and CDR2 YYNGEE. The CDR3 consists of 17 residues. CDR3 loop: CASSVASSGSHGDTQYF. In DNA, the CDR3 is TGTGCCAGCAGCGTAGCGTCTAGCGGGAGTCATGGAGATACGCAGTATTTT.

J is TRBJ1-1 and V is TRBV7-6; D unresolved. V was shortened by 1 base and J by 7 bases, with 10 bases between the two germline ends. The CDR3 totals 13 residues. Germline V lookup: CDR1 SGHVS, CDR2 FNYEAQ. The CDR3 protein is CASSLVIRSEAFF. The CDR3 coding sequence is TGTGCCAGCAGCTTAGTTATCCGCAGTGAAGCTTTCTTT. The whole variable domain, filled in from reference TRBV7-6 and TRBJ1-1, reads GAGVSQSPRYKVTKRGQDVALRCDPISGHVSLYWYRQALGQGPEFLTYFNYEAQQDKSGLPNDRFSAERPEGSISTLTIQRTEQRDSAMYRCASSLVIRSEAFFGQGTRLTVV.

This clone has only one observation. V is TRBV11-2 and J is TRBJ2-1; 12 nucleotides match TRBD2. In germline, CDR1 is SGHAT, CDR2 FQNNGV. CDR3 length: 17 residues. V lost 5 bases and J lost 10; bases outside the gene matches: 15. DNA of the CDR3: TGTGCCAGCAGCCTAAAGGCGGTCGGACTAGCGGGGACGGAGCAGTTCTTC. Amino acids: CASSLKAVGLAGTEQFF.

The rearrangement links TRBV7-9 to TRBJ1-1; 9 positions agree with TRBD1. Trimming cost V 4 bases and J 7 bases; bases outside gene matches: 7. Germline V gene data show CDR1 as SEHNR and CDR2 as FQNEAQ (reference sequence). This CDR3 has 14 amino acids. In DNA form, the CDR3 reads TGTGCCAGCAGCTACACAACAGGGGGCTATGAAGCTTTCTTT. Encoded protein: CASSYTTGGYEAFF. The variable domain in full, with the rest retrieved from reference TRBV7-9 and TRBJ1-1, is DTGVSQNPRHKITKRGQNVTFRCDPISEHNRLYWYRQTLGQGPEFLTYFQNEAQLEKSRLLSDRFSAERPKGSFSTLEIQRTEQGDSAMYLCASSYTTGGYEAFFGQGTRLTVV.

This clone appeared a single time. The rearrangement links TRBV5-1 to TRBJ2-2; 12 positions match TRBD2. The CDR3 contains 17 residues. Unmatched junction bases numbered 8, after V lost 4 bases and J lost 4 bases. Germline CDR1 reads SGHRS; CDR2 reads YFSETQ. CDR3 residues: CASSRGLAGSVTGELFF. The CDR3 DNA reads as TGCGCCAGCAGCCGCGGACTAGCGGGAAGTGTCACCGGGGAGCTGTTTTTT.

The rearrangement uses TRBV6-6 and TRBJ2-1; TRBD2 matches 10 bases. Germline V gene data show CDR1 as MNHNY and CDR2 as SVGAGI (reference sequence). The CDR3 covers 15 residues. Germline trimming cut 2 bases from V and 2 bases from J; bases unmatched to any gene: 0. CDR3 amino acids: CASSYGLAAYNEQFF. CDR3 DNA sequence: TGTGCCAGCAGTTACGGACTAGCGGCCTACAATGAGCAGTTCTTC.